This TCR beta chain was retrieved from a study of neurological immune-mediated disorders. CDR1 is SGHDN and CDR2 is FVKESK in the germline V gene. The CDR3 has 16 amino acids. The ends lost 1 base at V and 0 bases at J; junction bases unmatched: 3. As for time point: longitudinal time-point 1 (baseline). It was from 2 million PBMCs stored at -80 C that the unsorted libraries were obtained. This clonotype has only a few counts. Its target is unknown. The cDNA was synthesized by means of template-switch 5'RACE, which was carried out with 10-nucleotide random UMIs. Using its own MiXCR run on the 5' RACE reads, TCRdb lists one record per CDR3 protein. The sample shows more than 70,000 distinct CDR3 sequences, around 9.6% of them seen only once. Study-level points and caveats: CDR3 amino acid sequences found in expanded clones were never shared across subjects, suggesting private repertoires in all groups. Falling below healthy controls, multiple sclerosis showed the least TCR clonal expansion, while HTLV-1-associated myelopathy showed the most.

This TCR derives from a man aged 30 to 39 in good health. V gene TRBV14 combines with J gene TRBJ2-3, with TRBD1 matching 8 bases. Input material: PBMCs. CDR3 sequence reads: CASSQVYRGSTDTQYF. The CDR3 DNA reads TGTGCCAGCAGCCAAGTCTACAGGGGGAGCACAGATACGCAGTATTTT.